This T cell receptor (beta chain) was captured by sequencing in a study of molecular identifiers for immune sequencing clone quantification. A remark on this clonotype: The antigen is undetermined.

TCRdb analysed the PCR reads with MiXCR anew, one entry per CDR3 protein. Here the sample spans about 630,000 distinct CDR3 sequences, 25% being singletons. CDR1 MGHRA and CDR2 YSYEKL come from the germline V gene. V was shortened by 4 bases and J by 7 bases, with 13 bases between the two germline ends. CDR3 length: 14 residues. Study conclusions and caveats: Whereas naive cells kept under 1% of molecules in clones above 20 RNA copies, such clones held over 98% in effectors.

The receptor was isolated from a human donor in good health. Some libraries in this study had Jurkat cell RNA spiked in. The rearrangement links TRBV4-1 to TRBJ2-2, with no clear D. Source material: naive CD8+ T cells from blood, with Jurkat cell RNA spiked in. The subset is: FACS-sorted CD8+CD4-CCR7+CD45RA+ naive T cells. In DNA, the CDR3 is TGCGCCAGCAGCCCACTCCTAGAGGTCGGGGAGCTGTTTTTT. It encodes CASSPLLEVGELFF.